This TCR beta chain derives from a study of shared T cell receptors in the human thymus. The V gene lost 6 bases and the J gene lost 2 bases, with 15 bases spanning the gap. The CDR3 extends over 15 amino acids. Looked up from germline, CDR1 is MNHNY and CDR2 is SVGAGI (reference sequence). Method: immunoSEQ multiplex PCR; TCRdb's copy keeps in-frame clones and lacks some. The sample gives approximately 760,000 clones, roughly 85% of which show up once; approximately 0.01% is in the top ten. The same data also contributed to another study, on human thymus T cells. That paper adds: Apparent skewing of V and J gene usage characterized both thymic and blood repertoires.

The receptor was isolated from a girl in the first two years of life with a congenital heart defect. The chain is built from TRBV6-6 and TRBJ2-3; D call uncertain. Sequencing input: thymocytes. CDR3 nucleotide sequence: TGTGCCAGCAGAAAACACTACTTATCCACAGATACGCAGTATTTT. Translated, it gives CASRKHYLSTDTQYF.